Included here is one TCR beta chain sequence, with context. Generated by immunoSEQ multiplex PCR, the TCRdb table keeps only in-frame clones and is missing some. Of 150,000 to 200,000 clones in the sample, about 79% were seen once. Trimming removed 0 bases at V and 0 bases at J, with 10 bases between. The length of the CDR3 is 15 residues. Germline loops: CDR1 SGDLS, CDR2 YYNGEE. This sample is drawn from a study of blood T cell repertoires in COVID-19. At the level of the study: The samples span acute and convalescent COVID-19 from the United States, Italy and Spain.

Sequences were obtained from peripheral blood. The V and J genes are TRBV9 and TRBJ2-7; D ambiguous. This TCR derives from a woman aged 70-85 years with acute or convalescent COVID-19. CDR3 residues: CASSVGSGPSYEQYF. The DNA for the CDR3 is TGTGCCAGCAGCGTAGGCAGTGGGCCCTCCTACGAGCAGTACTTC.